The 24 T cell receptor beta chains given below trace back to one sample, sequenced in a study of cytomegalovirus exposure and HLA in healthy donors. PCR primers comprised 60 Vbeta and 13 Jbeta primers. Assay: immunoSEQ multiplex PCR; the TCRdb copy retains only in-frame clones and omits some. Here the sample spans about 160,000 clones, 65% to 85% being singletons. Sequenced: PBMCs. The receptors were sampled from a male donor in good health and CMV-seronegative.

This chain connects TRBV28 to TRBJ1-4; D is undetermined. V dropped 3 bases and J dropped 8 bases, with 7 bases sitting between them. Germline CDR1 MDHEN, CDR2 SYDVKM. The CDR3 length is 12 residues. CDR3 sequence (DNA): TGTGCCAGCAGTTTGGTGAGAGAAAAACTGTTTTTT. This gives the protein CASSLVREKLFF.

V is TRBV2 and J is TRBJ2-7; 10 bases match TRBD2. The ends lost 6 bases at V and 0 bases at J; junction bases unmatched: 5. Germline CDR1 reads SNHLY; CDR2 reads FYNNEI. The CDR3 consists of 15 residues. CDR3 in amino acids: CASRIASGGSYEQYF. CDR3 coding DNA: TGTGCCAGCAGAATCGCTAGCGGGGGCTCCTACGAGCAGTACTTC.

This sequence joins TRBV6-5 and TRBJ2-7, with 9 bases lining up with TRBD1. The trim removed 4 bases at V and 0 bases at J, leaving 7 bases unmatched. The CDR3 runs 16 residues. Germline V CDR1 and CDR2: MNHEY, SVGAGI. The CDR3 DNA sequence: TGTGCCAGCAGTTCACCCGGGACAGGGAACTCCTACGAGCAGTACTTC. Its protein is CASSSPGTGNSYEQYF.

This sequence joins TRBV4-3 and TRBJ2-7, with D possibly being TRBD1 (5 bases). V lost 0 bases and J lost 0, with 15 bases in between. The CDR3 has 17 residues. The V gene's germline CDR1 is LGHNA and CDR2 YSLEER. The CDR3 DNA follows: TGCGCCAGCAGCCAAGATCGGGCACAGGTGAGCTCCTACGAGCAGTACTTC. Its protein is CASSQDRAQVSSYEQYF.

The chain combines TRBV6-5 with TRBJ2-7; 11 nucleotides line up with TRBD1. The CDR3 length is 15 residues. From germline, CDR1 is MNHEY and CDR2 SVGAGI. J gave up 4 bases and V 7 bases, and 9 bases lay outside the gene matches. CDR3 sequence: CASTYLGQGAYEQYF. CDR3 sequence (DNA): TGTGCCAGCACCTATTTAGGACAGGGGGCGTACGAGCAGTACTTC.

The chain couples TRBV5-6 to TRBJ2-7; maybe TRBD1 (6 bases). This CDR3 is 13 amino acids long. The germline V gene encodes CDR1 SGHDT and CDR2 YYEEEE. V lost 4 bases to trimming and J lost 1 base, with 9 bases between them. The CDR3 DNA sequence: TGTGCCAGCAGCATGGGACAATCCTACGAGCAGTACTTC. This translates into CASSMGQSYEQYF.

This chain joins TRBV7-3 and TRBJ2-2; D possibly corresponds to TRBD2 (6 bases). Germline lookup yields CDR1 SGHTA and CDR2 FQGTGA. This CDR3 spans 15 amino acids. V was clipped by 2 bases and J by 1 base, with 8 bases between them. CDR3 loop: CASSLRSGNTGELFF. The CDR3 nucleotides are TGTGCCAGCAGCTTACGTAGCGGGAACACCGGGGAGCTGTTTTTT.

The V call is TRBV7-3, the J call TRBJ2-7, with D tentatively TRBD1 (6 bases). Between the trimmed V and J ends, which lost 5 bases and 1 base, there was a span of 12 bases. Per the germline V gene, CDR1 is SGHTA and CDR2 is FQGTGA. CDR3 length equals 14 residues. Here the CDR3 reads CASSPRTDSYEQYF. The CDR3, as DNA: TGTGCCAGCAGCCCCCGGACAGATTCCTACGAGCAGTACTTC.

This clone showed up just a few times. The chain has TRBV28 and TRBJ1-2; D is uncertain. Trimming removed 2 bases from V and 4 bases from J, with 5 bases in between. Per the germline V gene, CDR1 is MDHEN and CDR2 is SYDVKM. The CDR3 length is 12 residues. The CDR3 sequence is CASSLESYGYTF. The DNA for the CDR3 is TGTGCCAGCAGTTTAGAGAGCTATGGCTACACCTTC.

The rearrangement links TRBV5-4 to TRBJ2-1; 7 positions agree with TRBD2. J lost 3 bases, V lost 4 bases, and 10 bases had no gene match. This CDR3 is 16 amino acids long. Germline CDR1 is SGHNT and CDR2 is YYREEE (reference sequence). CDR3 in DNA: TGTGCCAGCAGCGGGGGGGGACTCCAGGGCTACAATGAGCAGTTCTTC. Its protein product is CASSGGGLQGYNEQFF.

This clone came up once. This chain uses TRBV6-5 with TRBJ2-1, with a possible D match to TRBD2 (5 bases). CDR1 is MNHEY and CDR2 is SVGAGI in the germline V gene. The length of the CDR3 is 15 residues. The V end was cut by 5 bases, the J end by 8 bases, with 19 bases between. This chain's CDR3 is CASSPRLRETDEQFF. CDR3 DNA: TGTGCCAGCAGTCCCCGACTTCGGGAAACCGATGAGCAGTTCTTC.

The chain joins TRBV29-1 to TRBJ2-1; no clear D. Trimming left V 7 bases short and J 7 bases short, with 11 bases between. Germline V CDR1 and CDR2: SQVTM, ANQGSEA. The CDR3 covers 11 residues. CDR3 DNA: TGCAGCGGAGGAGTCGGGAATGAGCAGTTCTTC. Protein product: CSGGVGNEQFF.

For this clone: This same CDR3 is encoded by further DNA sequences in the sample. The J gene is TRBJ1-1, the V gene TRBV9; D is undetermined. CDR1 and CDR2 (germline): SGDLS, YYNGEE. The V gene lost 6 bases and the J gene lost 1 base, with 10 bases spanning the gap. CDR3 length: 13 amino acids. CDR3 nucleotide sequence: TGTGCCAGCAATAGTGCGGGGAACACTGAAGCTTTCTTT. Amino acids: CASNSAGNTEAFF.

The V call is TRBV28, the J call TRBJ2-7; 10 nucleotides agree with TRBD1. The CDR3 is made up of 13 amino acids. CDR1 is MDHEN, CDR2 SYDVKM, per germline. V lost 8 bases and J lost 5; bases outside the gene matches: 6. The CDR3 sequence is CASHRDRGHEQYF. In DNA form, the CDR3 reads TGTGCCAGCCACCGGGACAGGGGACACGAGCAGTACTTC.

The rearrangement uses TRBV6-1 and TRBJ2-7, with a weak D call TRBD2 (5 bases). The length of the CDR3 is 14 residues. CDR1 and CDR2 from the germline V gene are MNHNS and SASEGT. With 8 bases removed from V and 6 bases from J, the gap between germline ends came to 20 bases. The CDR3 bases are TGTGCCAGCGGGAGACCGGACCGGCTTTCCGAGCAGTACTTC. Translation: CASGRPDRLSEQYF.

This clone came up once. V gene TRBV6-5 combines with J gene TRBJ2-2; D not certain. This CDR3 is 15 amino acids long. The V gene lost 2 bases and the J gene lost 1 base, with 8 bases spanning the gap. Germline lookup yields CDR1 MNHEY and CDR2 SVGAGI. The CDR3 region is CASSYRFGNTGELFF. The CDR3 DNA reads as TGTGCCAGCAGTTACAGATTCGGGAACACCGGGGAGCTGTTTTTT.

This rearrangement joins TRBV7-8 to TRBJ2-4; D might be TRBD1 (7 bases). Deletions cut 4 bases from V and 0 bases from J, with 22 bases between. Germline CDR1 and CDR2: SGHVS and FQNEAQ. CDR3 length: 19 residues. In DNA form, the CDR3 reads TGTGCCAGCAGCTGGCGCCCCCCGCGGGACAGAGAAGCCAAAAACATTCAGTACTTC. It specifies CASSWRPPRDREAKNIQYF. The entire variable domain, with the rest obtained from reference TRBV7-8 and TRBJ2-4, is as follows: GAGVSQSPRYKVAKRGQDVALRCDPISGHVSLFWYQQALGQGPEFLTYFQNEAQLDKSGLPSDRFFAERPEGSVSTLKIQRTQQEDSAVYLCASSWRPPRDREAKNIQYFGAGTRLSVL.

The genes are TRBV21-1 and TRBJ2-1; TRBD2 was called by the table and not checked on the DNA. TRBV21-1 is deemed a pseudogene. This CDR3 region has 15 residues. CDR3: CASSKGDSGPFEQFF. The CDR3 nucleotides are TGTGCCAGCAGCAAAGGGGATAGCGGACCGTTCGAGCAGTTCTTC.

The CDR3 sequence: CASSYWTVPGQFFEQFF. The CDR3 nucleotides are TGTGCCAGCAGCTATTGGACTGTCCCGGGACAATTCTTCGAGCAGTTCTTC. The chain joins TRBV7-2 to TRBJ2-1; perhaps TRBD1 as D (6 bases). The CDR3 totals 17 residues. Germline CDR1 and CDR2: SGHTA and FQGNSA. The V and J ends lost 4 bases and 10 bases respectively, with 26 bases between them.

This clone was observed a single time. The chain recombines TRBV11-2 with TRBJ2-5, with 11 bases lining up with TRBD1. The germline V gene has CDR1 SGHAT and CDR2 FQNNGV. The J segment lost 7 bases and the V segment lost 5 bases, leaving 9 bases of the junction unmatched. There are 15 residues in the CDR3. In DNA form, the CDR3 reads TGTGCCAGCAGCGATCCGGACAGGGGGCGTGGGACCCAGTACTTC. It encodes CASSDPDRGRGTQYF. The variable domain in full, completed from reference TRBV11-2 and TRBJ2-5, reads EAGVAQSPRYKIIEKRQSVAFWCNPISGHATLYWYQQILGQGPKLLIQFQNNGVVDDSQLPKDRFSAERLKGVDSTLKIQPAKLEDSAVYLCASSDPDRGRGTQYFGPGTRLLVL.

The DNA of the CDR3 is TGTGCCAGCAGTAGGGGGGGTAGGTTCCAAGAGACCCAGTACTTC. This encodes CASSRGGRFQETQYF. The V call is TRBV6-5, the J call TRBJ2-5; perhaps TRBD2 as D (7 bases). Germline-derived CDR1 and CDR2 are MNHEY and SVGAGI. Trimming cost V 5 bases and J 1 base, with 14 bases left between them. This CDR3 comprises 15 residues.

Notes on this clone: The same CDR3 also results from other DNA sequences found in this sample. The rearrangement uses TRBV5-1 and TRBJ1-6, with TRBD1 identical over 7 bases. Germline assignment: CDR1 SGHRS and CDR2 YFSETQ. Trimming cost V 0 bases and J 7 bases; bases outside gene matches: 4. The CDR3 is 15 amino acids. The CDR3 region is CASSLGDRGNSPLHF. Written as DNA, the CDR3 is TGCGCCAGCAGCTTGGGGGACAGAGGAAATTCACCCCTCCACTTT.

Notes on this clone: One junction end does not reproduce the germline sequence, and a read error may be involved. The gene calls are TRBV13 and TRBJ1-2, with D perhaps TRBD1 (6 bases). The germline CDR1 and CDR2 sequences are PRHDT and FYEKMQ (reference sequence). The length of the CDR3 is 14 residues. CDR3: CASTPGGRNYGYPF. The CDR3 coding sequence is TGTGCCAGCACCCCTGGGGGCAGGAACTATGGCTACCCCTTC.

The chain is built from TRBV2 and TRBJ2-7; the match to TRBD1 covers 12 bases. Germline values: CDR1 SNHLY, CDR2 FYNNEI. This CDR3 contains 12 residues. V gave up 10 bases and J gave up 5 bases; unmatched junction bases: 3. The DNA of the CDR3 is TGTGCCACGGGACAGGGGGCGGACGAGCAGTACTTC. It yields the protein CATGQGADEQYF.